This T cell receptor beta chain was sequenced in a study of PD-1 blockade in classical Hodgkin lymphoma. Study observations and caveats: Newly diagnosed patients reportedly trailed healthy donors in baseline TCR diversity.

TCRdb keeps only in-frame clones here, not all; method: immunoSEQ multiplex PCR. In the table there are about 34,000 clones, around 89% of which are singletons. Regarding this clone: Its antigen is unidentified.

The germline CDR1 and CDR2 sequences are LGHNA and YNFKEQ. CDR3 size: 17 residues. V lost 5 bases, J lost 1 base, and 11 bases stayed unmatched. Time point here: newly diagnosed, previously untreated cHL patient sample. CD4+ T cells were purified from thawed PBMCs by magnetic negative selection. Specimen: CD4+ T cells from blood. The chain has TRBV4-2 and TRBJ2-7; 10 nucleotides align to TRBD2. The sequence came from a human donor with classical Hodgkin lymphoma. The CDR3 region is CASSRQTGTSVSYEQYF. The DNA for the CDR3 is TGTGCCAGCAGCAGACAGACCGGGACTAGCGTTTCCTACGAGCAGTACTTC.